The clone carrying this T cell receptor beta chain has at least ten counts. Its target is not known. These data originate in a study of T cells in Graves' hyperthyroidism and ophthalmopathy. RNA transcripts served as the template for amplifying TCR beta CDR3 regions. During a first-round RT-PCR of the TCR CDR3, the HTBI primer set was used. TCRdb reprocessed the multiplex PCR reads with MiXCR, giving one entry per CDR3 protein. In the table there are 300,000 to 450,000 distinct CDR3 sequences, roughly 25% of which are singletons. Study-wide results and limits: Most expanded thyroid clonotypes above 0.001 also appeared in blood.

This CDR3 has 13 residues. The germline V and J ends were trimmed by 3 bases and 0 bases, with 6 bases remaining between them. Exclusion criteria comprised uncontrolled infection, other autoimmune disease, pregnancy or lactation. Sequencing was performed on blood. This rearrangement joins TRBV12-3 or TRBV12-4 to TRBJ2-7, with no clear D. This clonotype was obtained from a man aged 50 to 60 with Graves' hyperthyroidism. The CDR3 here is CASSFASSYEQYF. For the CDR3, the DNA is TGTGCCAGCAGTTTTGCATCCTCCTACGAGCAGTACTTC.